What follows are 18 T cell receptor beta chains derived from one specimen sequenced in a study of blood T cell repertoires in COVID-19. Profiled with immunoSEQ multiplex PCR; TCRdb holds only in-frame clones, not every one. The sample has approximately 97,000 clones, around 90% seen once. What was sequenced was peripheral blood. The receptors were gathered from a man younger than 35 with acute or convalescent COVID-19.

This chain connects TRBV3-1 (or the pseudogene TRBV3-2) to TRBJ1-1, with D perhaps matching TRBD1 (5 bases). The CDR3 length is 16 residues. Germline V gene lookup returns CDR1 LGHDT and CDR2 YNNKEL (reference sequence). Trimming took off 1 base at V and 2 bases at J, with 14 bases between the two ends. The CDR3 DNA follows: TGTGCCAGCAGCCAAGGTCTGAAGACAGCTAACACTGAAGCTTTCTTT. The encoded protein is CASSQGLKTANTEAFF.

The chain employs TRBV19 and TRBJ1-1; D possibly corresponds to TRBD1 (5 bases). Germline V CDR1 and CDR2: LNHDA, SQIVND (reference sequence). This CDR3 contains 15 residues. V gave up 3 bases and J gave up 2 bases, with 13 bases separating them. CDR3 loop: CASSIVWQGNTEAFF. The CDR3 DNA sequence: TGTGCCAGTAGTATCGTCTGGCAGGGTAACACTGAAGCTTTCTTT. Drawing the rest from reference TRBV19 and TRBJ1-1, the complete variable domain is DGGITQSPKYLFRKEGQNVTLSCEQNLNHDAMYWYRQDPGQGLRLIYYSQIVNDFQKGDIAEGYSVSREKKESFPLTVTSAQKNPTAFYLCASSIVWQGNTEAFFGQGTRLTVV.

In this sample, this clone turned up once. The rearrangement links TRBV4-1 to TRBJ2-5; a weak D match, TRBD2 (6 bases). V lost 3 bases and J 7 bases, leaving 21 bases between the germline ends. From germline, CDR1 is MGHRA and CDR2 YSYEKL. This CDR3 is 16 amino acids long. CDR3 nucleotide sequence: TGCGCCAGCAGCCAGGCTTCGACCTCCCCGCGGGGGACCCAGTACTTC. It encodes CASSQASTSPRGTQYF.

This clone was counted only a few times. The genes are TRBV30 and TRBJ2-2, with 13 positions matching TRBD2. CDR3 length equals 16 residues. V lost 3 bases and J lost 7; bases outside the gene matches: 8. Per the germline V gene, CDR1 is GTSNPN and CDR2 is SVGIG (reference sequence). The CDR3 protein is CAWSLTSGRVVGELFF. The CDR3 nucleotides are TGTGCCTGGAGCCTAACTAGCGGGAGGGTGGTCGGGGAGCTGTTTTTT.

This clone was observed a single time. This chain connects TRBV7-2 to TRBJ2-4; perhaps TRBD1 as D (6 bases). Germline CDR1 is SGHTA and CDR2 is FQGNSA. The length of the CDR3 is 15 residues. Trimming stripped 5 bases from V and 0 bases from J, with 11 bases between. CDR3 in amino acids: CASSSGQLAKNIQYF. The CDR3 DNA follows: TGTGCCAGCAGCAGTGGACAGCTAGCCAAAAACATTCAGTACTTC.

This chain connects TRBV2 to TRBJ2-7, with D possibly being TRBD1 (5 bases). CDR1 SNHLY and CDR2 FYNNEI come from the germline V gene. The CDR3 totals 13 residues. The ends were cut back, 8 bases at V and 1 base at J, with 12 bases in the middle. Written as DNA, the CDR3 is TGTGCCAGCGTCGTTGGGGCTTCCTACGAGCAGTACTTC. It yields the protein CASVVGASYEQYF. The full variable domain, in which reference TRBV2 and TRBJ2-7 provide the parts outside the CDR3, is EPEVTQTPSHQVTQMGQEVILRCVPISNHLYFYWYRQILGQKVEFLVSFYNNEISEKSEIFDDQFSVERPDGSNFTLKIRSTKLEDSAMYFCASVVGASYEQYFGPGTRLTVT.

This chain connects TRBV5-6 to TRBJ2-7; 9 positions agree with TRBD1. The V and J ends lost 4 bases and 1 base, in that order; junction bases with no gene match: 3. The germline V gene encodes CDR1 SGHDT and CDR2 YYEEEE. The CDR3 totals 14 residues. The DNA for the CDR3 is TGTGCCAGCAGCCTCGGACAGGGGTCCTACGAGCAGTACTTC. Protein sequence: CASSLGQGSYEQYF.

The CDR3 protein is CASSFTDRNTEAFF. CDR3 bases: TGTGCCAGCAGCTTTACGGACAGGAACACTGAAGCTTTCTTT. The chain joins TRBV9 to TRBJ1-1; perhaps TRBD1 as D (6 bases). The V and J ends lost 4 bases and 1 base respectively, with 11 bases between them. The CDR3 loop spans 14 amino acids. The V gene's germline CDR1 is SGDLS and CDR2 YYNGEE.

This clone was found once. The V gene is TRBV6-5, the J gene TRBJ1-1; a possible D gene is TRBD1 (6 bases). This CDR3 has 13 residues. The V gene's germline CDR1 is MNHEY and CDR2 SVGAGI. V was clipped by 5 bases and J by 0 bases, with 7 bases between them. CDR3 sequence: CASSRDMNTEAFF. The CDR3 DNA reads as TGTGCCAGCAGTAGGGACATGAACACTGAAGCTTTCTTT.

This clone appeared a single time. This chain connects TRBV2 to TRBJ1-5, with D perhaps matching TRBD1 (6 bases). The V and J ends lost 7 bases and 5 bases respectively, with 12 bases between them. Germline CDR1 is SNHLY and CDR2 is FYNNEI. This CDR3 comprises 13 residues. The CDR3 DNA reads TGTGCCAGCAAGGGGGACGGGGATCAGCCCCAGCATTTT. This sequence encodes CASKGDGDQPQHF.

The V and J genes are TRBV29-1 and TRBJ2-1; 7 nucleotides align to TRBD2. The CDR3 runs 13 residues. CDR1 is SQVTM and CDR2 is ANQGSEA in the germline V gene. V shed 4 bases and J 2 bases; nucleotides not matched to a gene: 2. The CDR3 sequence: CSVVGTTYNEQFF. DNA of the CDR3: TGCAGCGTTGTCGGGACTACCTACAATGAGCAGTTCTTC.

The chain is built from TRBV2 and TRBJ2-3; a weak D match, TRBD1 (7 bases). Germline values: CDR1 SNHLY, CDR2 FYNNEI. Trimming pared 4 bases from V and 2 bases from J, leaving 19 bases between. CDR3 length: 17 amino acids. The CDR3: CASSGVGGGSITDTQYF. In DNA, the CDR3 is TGTGCCAGCAGTGGAGTCGGAGGGGGCTCTATCACAGATACGCAGTATTTT.

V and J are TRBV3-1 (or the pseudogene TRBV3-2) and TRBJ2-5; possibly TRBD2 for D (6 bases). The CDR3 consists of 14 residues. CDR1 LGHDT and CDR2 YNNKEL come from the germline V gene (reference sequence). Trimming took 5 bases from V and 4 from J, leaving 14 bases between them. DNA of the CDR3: TGTGCCAGCAGCATGCGGGGTCGTTCAGAGACCCAGTACTTC. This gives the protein CASSMRGRSETQYF.

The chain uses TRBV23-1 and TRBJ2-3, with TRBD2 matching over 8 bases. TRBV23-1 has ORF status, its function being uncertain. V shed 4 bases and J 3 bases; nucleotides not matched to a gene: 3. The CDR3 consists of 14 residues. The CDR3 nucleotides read TGCGCCAGCAGTCGGCGGGAGGAGACAGATACGCAGTATTTT. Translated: CASSRREETDTQYF.

The CDR3: CASRLSQADTQYF. In DNA form, the CDR3 reads TGTGCCAGCAGGCTCAGCCAGGCAGATACGCAGTATTTT. The chain combines TRBV12-3 or TRBV12-4 with TRBJ2-3; no clear D gene. The CDR3 loop spans 13 amino acids. V shed 6 bases and J shed 4 bases, with 11 bases lying between them.

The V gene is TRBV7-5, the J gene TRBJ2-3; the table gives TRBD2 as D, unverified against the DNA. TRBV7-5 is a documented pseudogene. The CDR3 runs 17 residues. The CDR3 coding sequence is TGTGTCAGAAGCTCCCCCAAGGTAGCGGGGTCCACAGATACGCAGTATTTT. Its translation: CVRSSPKVAGSTDTQYF.

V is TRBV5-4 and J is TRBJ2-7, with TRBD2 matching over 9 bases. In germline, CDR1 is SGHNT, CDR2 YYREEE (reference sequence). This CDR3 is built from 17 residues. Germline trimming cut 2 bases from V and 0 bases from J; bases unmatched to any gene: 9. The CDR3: CASSFGSPGLASYEQYF. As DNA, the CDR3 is TGTGCCAGCAGCTTTGGATCTCCGGGACTAGCCTCCTACGAGCAGTACTTC.

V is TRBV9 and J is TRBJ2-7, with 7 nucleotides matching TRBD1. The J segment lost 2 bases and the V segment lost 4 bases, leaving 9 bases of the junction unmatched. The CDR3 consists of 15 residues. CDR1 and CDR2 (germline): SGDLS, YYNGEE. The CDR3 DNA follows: TGTGCCAGCAGCCTAGACGACAGGGAGACCTACGAGCAGTACTTC. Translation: CASSLDDRETYEQYF.